Listed below are T cell receptor beta chains from one sample, sequenced in a study of response to subunit inactivated influenza vaccine. TCRdb reanalysed the RT-PCR reads using MiXCR and keeps one entry per CDR3 protein. The table has roughly 500,000 distinct CDR3 sequences, around 25% seen once. The sequencing here drew on CD4+ T cells sorted from PBMCs, taken less than 6 days after vaccination. These receptors were collected from a man aged 45-65 years who received an inactivated influenza vaccine. Both conserved end residues are part of each CDR3. The order of the fields is D gene, V gene, J gene, clone size, CDR3 DNA, CDR3 protein. A D gene is named only where the DNA matches it firmly. Not all rows give a size; the values are once, few, many and, for expanded clones, a class.

NA	TRBV11-2	TRBJ2-6	few	TGTGCCAGCAGCTTAGGGTTCCTGGACAGAAAAACCTCCTGGGCCAACGTCCTGACTTTC	CASSLGFLDRKTSWANVLTF
NA	TRBV3-1	TRBJ1-6	NA	TGTGCCAGCAGCCAAGATCTAGGGACACCCCTCCACTTT	CASSQDLGTPLHF
NA	TRBV5-1	TRBJ2-7	NA	TGCGCCAGCCGCATAGGGGTGGTGCACTCCTACGAGCAGTACTTC	CASRIGVVHSYEQYF
TRBD1	TRBV12-5	TRBJ1-5	few	TGTGCTAGGGAATACAGGGGGGCGAGCAATCAGCCCCAGCATTTT	CAREYRGASNQPQHF
TRBD2	TRBV7-9	TRBJ2-1	few	TGTGCCAGCAGCCGAAAGGGGACTAACAATGAGCAGTTCTTC	CASSRKGTNNEQFF
NA	TRBV10-3	TRBJ2-1	NA	TGTGCCATCAGTGAAGTGGCATCTTACAATGAGCAGTTCTTC	CAISEVASYNEQFF
TRBD1	TRBV20-1	TRBJ1-2	few	TGCAGTGCTAGAGCCGGGACAGAAAGAAAGGGCTACACCTTC	CSARAGTERKGYTF
TRBD2	TRBV20-1	TRBJ2-7	NA	TGCAGTGCCCAGGACCTAGCGGGAGGTTTGTACGAGCAGTACTTC	CSAQDLAGGLYEQYF
TRBD2	TRBV2	TRBJ2-3	NA	TGTGCCACCACTGGGACTACACTCGGCACAGATACGCAGTATTTT	CATTGTTLGTDTQYF
NA	TRBV10-3	TRBJ2-1	NA	TGTGCCACCCGCCCGGACAGAGATGAGCAGTTCTTC	CATRPDRDEQFF
TRBD2	TRBV7-2	TRBJ2-3	many	TGTGCCAGCAACGGGGGGGGCACAGATACGCAGTATTTT	CASNGGGTDTQYF
NA	TRBV4-3	TRBJ2-3	NA	TGCGCCAGCAGCCAAGATTGGAGGGTGGCAGATACGCAGTATTTT	CASSQDWRVADTQYF
TRBD2	TRBV20-1	TRBJ2-1	few	TGCAGTGCTAGAGCAGCGGGAGGGCGCAATGAGCAGTTCTTC	CSARAAGGRNEQFF
NA	TRBV19	TRBJ1-5	few	TGTGCCAGTAGTATCCGGATGGATCAGCCCCAGCATTTT	CASSIRMDQPQHF
NA	TRBV10-3	TRBJ2-1	NA	TGTGCCATCAGTGGGGGGACATACCAAAGCTCCTACAATGAGCAGTTCTTC	CAISGGTYQSSYNEQFF
TRBD2	TRBV28	TRBJ2-1	NA	TGTGCCAGCAGTTACTTCGGGACTAGCGGGAGGACTGAGCAGTTCTTC	CASSYFGTSGRTEQFF
NA	TRBV7-8	TRBJ2-1	NA	TGTGCCAGCAGCTTAGACCAGGGAACCTACAATGAGCAGTTCTTC	CASSLDQGTYNEQFF
TRBD1	TRBV7-3	TRBJ2-7	NA	TGTGCCAGCAGTTCCGGGACAGGGCTCGAGCAGTACTTC	CASSSGTGLEQYF
NA	TRBV20-1	TRBJ2-3	once	TGCAGTGCTAGAGATCGTCGCGGATCGCCAGATACGCAGTATTTT	CSARDRRGSPDTQYF
TRBD2	TRBV20-1	TRBJ2-3	NA	TGCAGTGCGCCCCGGGGGGGCGGCACAGATACGCACTATTTT	CSAPRGGGTDTHYF
TRBD2	TRBV9	TRBJ2-2	NA	TGTGCCAGCAGCGTGACTAGCGGGACGGCCGGGGAGCTGTTTTTT	CASSVTSGTAGELFF
NA	TRBV12-3/TRBV12-4	TRBJ2-2	NA	TGTGCCAGCAGAGGGGGATACACCGGGGAGCTGTTTTTT	CASRGGYTGELFF
NA	TRBV20-1	TRBJ2-5	few	TGCAGTGCTAGTAATCGGCAGTACTTC	CSASNRQYF
NA	TRBV5-1	TRBJ2-3	few	TGCGCCAGCAGCTTGGTGCAGTTAAGCACAGATACGCAGTATTTT	CASSLVQLSTDTQYF
NA	TRBV24-1	TRBJ2-5	NA	TGTGCCACCAGTGATGGGGGCATGGAGACCCAGTACTTC	CATSDGGMETQYF
TRBD2	TRBV18	TRBJ2-3	few	TGTGCCAGCTCACCACGACTAGCGATTCGGCAACACACAGATACGCAGTATTTT	CASSPRLAIRQHTDTQYF
TRBD1	TRBV19	TRBJ1-2	once	TGTGCCAGCGGACAGGGGAGGCCGATCGTCTATGGCTACACCTTC	CASGQGRPIVYGYTF
NA	TRBV10-1	TRBJ2-1	few	TGCGCCAGTGCAGGGGACCTGTACAATGAGCAGTTCTTC	CASAGDLYNEQFF
TRBD1	TRBV7-2	TRBJ2-5	few	TGTGCCAGCAGTTTAGTAGACAGGGTCCCGGGGGAGACCCAGTACTTC	CASSLVDRVPGETQYF
NA	TRBV18	TRBJ2-7	few	TGTGCCAGCTCCCCCACCGGGGTTGAGTACGAGCAGTACTTC	CASSPTGVEYEQYF
NA	TRBV10-3	TRBJ2-6	NA	TGTGCCATCAGGACCACAGGGCAGGGGGCCAACGTCCTGACTTTC	CAIRTTGQGANVLTF
TRBD1	TRBV20-1	TRBJ1-1	few	TGCAGTGCTACCCAGGGGGCGATGAACACTGAAGCTTTCTTT	CSATQGAMNTEAFF
NA	TRBV15	TRBJ1-5	NA	TGTGCCACCAGCGGGCTCCAACTTGGTGTCGGCAATCAGCCCCAGCATTTT	CATSGLQLGVGNQPQHF
NA	TRBV3-1	TRBJ1-5	few	TGTGCCAGCAGCCACCATCTGGGCAATCAGCCCCAGCATTTT	CASSHHLGNQPQHF
NA	TRBV5-1	TRBJ2-1	few	TGCGCCAGCAGCTTGGAGGGATTAGGCCTTGTGCAGTTCTTC	CASSLEGLGLVQFF
NA	TRBV12-3/TRBV12-4	TRBJ1-2	NA	TGTGCCAGCAGGTCACCGGGACGGTATGGCTACACCTTC	CASRSPGRYGYTF
NA	TRBV4-3	TRBJ2-3	NA	TGCGCCAGCAGCCAAGGCGCAAGTGGGCCCACAGATACGCAGTATTTT	CASSQGASGPTDTQYF
NA	TRBV7-9	TRBJ2-7	few	TGTGCCAGCAGCCCCCGGACCCCCTACGAGCAGTACTTC	CASSPRTPYEQYF
TRBD2	TRBV10-3	TRBJ2-3	few	TGTGCATACGGGGGGGATACGCAGTATTTT	CAYGGDTQYF
NA	TRBV7-2	TRBJ2-5	NA	TGTGCCAGCAGCCAGGCCGGGACGAGGCAAGAGACCCAGTACTTC	CASSQAGTRQETQYF
NA	TRBV12-3/TRBV12-4	TRBJ2-2	few	TGTGCCAGCAGCCAACGGTGGGACGGGGAGCTGTTTTTT	CASSQRWDGELFF
TRBD2	TRBV5-4	TRBJ2-1	NA	TGTGCCAGCAGCTTGGGAGGTAGCGGGCCTTACAATGAGCAGTTCTTC	CASSLGGSGPYNEQFF
NA	TRBV28	TRBJ1-6	few	TGTGCCAGCACGACTACGGGGCTTAATTCACCCCTCCACTTT	CASTTTGLNSPLHF
TRBD2	TRBV5-6	TRBJ2-3	NA	TGTGCCAGCAACCGACCGGGACTAGCGGGGGGCACAGATACGCAGTATTTT	CASNRPGLAGGTDTQYF
NA	TRBV11-2	TRBJ2-2	few	TGTGCCAGCAGCTTAGCATGGGTCACCGGGGAGCTGTTTTTT	CASSLAWVTGELFF
TRBD2	TRBV20-1	TRBJ2-1	few	TGCAGTGCTAGTTCGGGGGGACTACGTGATGAGCAGTTCTTC	CSASSGGLRDEQFF
TRBD2	TRBV7-8	TRBJ2-7	few	TGTGCCAGCAGCCCAGCTGGCGGGAGGACGGGGGAGCAGTACTTC	CASSPAGGRTGEQYF
NA	TRBV7-3	TRBJ2-7	NA	TGTGCCAGCAGCACGGACGACAGGTCCACCTTCTACGAGCAGTACTTC	CASSTDDRSTFYEQYF
NA	TRBV6-1	TRBJ2-3	NA	TGTGCCAGCAGTGAAGCAAACAAGGCTCCCACAGATACGCAGTATTTT	CASSEANKAPTDTQYF
TRBD2	TRBV20-1	TRBJ2-5	NA	TGCAGTGCTAGGAGGACTAGCAACGCAGAGACCCAGTACTTC	CSARRTSNAETQYF
TRBD1	TRBV5-1	TRBJ1-1	NA	TGCGCCAGCAGCCGGGGCGTAGGTGCAGGGGGGAACACTGAAGCTTTCTTT	CASSRGVGAGGNTEAFF
TRBD2	TRBV29-1	TRBJ2-5	NA	TGCAGCGTTGTTGGTAGTAGACTAGCGGGGACATCCAAAGAGACCCAGTACTTC	CSVVGSRLAGTSKETQYF
NA	TRBV24-1	TRBJ2-5	few	TGTGCCACCAGTGATTGGGGAGTGGCCCAGTACTTC	CATSDWGVAQYF